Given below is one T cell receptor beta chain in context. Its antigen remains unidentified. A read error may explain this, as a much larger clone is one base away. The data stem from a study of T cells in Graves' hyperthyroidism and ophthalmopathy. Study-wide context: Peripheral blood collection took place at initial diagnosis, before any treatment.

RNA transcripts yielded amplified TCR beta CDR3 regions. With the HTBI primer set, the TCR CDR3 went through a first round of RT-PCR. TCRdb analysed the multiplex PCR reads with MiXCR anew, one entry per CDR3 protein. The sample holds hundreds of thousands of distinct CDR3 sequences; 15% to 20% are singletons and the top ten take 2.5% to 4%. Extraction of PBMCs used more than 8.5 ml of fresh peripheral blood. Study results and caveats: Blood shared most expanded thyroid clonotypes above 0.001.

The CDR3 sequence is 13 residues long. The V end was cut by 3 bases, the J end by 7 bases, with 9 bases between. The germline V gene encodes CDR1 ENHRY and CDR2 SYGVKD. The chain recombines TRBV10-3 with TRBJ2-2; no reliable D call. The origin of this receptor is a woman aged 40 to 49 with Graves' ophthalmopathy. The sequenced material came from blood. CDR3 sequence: CAISEARFGELFF. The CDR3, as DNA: TGTGCCATCAGTGAAGCGCGTTTCGGGGAGCTGTTTTTT.